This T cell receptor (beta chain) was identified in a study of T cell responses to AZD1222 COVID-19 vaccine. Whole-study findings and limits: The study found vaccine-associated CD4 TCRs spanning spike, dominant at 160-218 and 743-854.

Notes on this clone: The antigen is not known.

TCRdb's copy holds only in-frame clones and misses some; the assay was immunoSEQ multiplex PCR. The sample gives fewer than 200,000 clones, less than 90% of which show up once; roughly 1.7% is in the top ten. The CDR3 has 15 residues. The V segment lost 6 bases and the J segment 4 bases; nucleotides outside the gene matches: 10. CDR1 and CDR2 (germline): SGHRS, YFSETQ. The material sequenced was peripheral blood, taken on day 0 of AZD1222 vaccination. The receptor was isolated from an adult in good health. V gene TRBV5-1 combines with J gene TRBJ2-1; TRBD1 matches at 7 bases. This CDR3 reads CASNLAGGSYNEQFF. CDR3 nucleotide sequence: TGCGCCAGCAACCTTGCAGGGGGATCGTACAATGAGCAGTTCTTC.